Sequencing of this T cell receptor beta chain was carried out in a study of T cell responses to AZD1222 COVID-19 vaccine. Sequenced by immunoSEQ multiplex PCR; TCRdb stores in-frame clones only, minus some. The table shows fewer than 200,000 clones, with over 80% occurring only once. A remark on this clone: Its antigen remains unknown.

Study observations and caveats: Females outnumbered males among donors, who were mostly white British; clonal diversity was possibly underestimated. Repertoire sampling occurred only after the peak T cell response.

CDR1 is MDHEN, CDR2 SYDVKM, per germline. J gave up 5 bases and V 6 bases, and 13 bases lay outside the gene matches. The CDR3 has 16 residues. This specimen consisted of peripheral blood, obtained on day 0 of AZD1222 vaccination. The V gene is TRBV28, the J gene TRBJ2-5, with TRBD1 matching over 9 bases. The receptor's source is an adult in good health. The CDR3 is CASSTLDRGGWETQYF. The CDR3 coding sequence is TGTGCCAGCAGCACCCTGGACAGGGGTGGTTGGGAGACCCAGTACTTC.